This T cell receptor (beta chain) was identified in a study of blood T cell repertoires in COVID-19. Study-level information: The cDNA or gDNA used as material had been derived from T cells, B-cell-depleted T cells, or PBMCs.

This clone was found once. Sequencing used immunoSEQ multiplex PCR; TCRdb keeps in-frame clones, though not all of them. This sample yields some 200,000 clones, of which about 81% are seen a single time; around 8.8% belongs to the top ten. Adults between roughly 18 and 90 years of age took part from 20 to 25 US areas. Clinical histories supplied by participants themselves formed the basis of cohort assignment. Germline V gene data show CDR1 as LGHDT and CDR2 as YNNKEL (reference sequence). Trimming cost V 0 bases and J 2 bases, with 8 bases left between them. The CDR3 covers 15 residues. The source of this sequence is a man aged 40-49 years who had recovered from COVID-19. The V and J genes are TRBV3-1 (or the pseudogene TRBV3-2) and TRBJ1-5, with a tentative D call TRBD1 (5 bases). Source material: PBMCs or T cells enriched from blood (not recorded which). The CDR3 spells CASSQEGPGNQPQHF. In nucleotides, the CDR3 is TGTGCCAGCAGCCAAGAGGGGCCCGGCAATCAGCCCCAGCATTTT.